This T cell receptor beta chain is from a study of T cell repertoires in cytomegalovirus infection. Study-level background: In the study, CMV epitopes included recently identified HLA-C-restricted and well-studied HLA-B-restricted ones. CMV infection together with matching HLA type was indicated by public TCR beta signatures.

Points from the study as a whole: In two of eight donors, the top clonotype was HLA-C-restricted CMV-specific.

TCRdb reprocessed the reads with MiXCR, giving one entry per CDR3 protein. Among some 800,000 distinct CDR3 sequences listed, around a third were seen once. Turning to this clonotype: Its antigen is not identified.

CDR3 length: 14 residues. V gave up 5 bases and J gave up 4 bases, with 14 bases separating them. Germline lookup yields CDR1 MDHEN and CDR2 SYDVKM. The V call is TRBV28, the J call TRBJ1-2; D might be TRBD1 (5 bases). The sequencing here drew on cultured CD8+ T cells from PBMCs, taken from culture after CMV antigen stimulation. This TCR came from a human donor in good health (CMV status not recorded). Some clones in this sample may be carry-over from other donors' samples. The chain's CDR3 is CASSPGLTFYGYTF. CDR3 DNA sequence: TGTGCCAGCAGTCCGGGACTCACTTTCTATGGCTACACCTTC.